This T cell receptor (beta chain) was sequenced for a study of blood T cell repertoires in COVID-19. This CDR3 contains 16 residues. V was shortened by 4 bases and J by 2 bases, with 19 bases between the two germline ends. The germline V gene encodes CDR1 SQVTM and CDR2 ANQGSEA. Libraries were prepared by immunoSEQ multiplex PCR; TCRdb keeps only in-frame clonotypes and omits some of them. The sample lists roughly 250,000 clones, 70% to 90% occurring once. The TCR originated in a human donor with COVID-19, enrolled during active disease. The donor label of this sample is uncertain. The chain carries TRBV29-1 and TRBJ2-3, with a weak D call TRBD2 (5 bases). The specimen was peripheral blood. The CDR3 reads CSVVGSLVDSTDTQYF. The CDR3 coding sequence is TGCAGCGTTGTGGGCAGTCTTGTGGACTCCACAGATACGCAGTATTTT.